The 3 T cell receptor beta chains below were found in one sample sequenced in a study of blood T cell repertoires in COVID-19. The table came from immunoSEQ multiplex PCR; TCRdb's copy has only in-frame clones and leaves some out. The sample has around 340,000 clones, about 90% seen once. The sample consisted of PBMCs or T cells enriched from blood (not recorded which). The receptor set was obtained from a woman aged 30 to 39 who had been exposed to COVID-19.

This sequence joins TRBV28 and TRBJ1-5; D is unclear. Germline V CDR1 and CDR2: MDHEN, SYDVKM. This CDR3 spans 13 amino acids. V gave up 0 bases and J gave up 4 bases, with 4 bases separating them. The CDR3 loop reads CASSLWQNQPQHF. The CDR3 nucleotides are TGTGCCAGCAGTTTATGGCAGAATCAGCCCCAGCATTTT.

The rearrangement uses TRBV15 and TRBJ2-5, with a possible D match to TRBD2 (5 bases). Per germline, CDR1 LNHNV and CDR2 YYDKDF (reference sequence). CDR3 length: 18 residues. The V and J ends lost 3 bases and 2 bases respectively, with 22 bases between them. Here the CDR3 DNA reads TGTGCCACCAGCAGCCTAGCCCTTGTAACGGGGTTTCAAGAGACCCAGTACTTC. Encoded protein: CATSSLALVTGFQETQYF.

This sequence joins TRBV18 and TRBJ2-4; D not resolved. The V gene's germline CDR1 is KGHSH and CDR2 LQKENI. Between the trimmed V and J ends, which lost 3 bases and 3 bases, there was a span of 15 bases. The CDR3 covers 16 residues. For the CDR3, the DNA is TGTGCCAGCTCACCCAGATCGGGTCGAGGCAAAAACATTCAGTACTTC. This encodes CASSPRSGRGKNIQYF.